The clone carrying this T cell receptor (beta chain) was detected only a few times. No antigen is known for it. A clone one base away is much larger, so this may be a read error. There are 12 residues in the CDR3. Germline-derived CDR1 and CDR2 are SGHAT and FQNNGV. The ends lost 4 bases at V and 6 bases at J; junction bases unmatched: 2. These data come from a study of Graves' ophthalmopathy and Graves' hyperthyroidism. Beta-chain TCR CDR3 regions were amplified from RNA transcripts. HTBI primers served in a first-round RT-PCR, which a second-round multiplex PCR followed. TCRdb independently ran MiXCR on the multiplex PCR reads; one entry per CDR3 protein. The sample has some 240,000 distinct CDR3 sequences; around 45% are singletons. Diagnosis relied on clinical symptoms, serum thyroxine, TRAb, thyroid ultrasound and orbital computed tomography. PBMCs stemmed from over 9.5 ml of fresh peripheral blood.

General study points: Thyroid clonotypes that were expanded above 0.001 frequency mostly also appeared in blood.

Sample: peripheral blood. The rearrangement links TRBV11-2 to TRBJ2-7; 8 bases are a match to TRBD1. This TCR derives from an adult man with Graves' ophthalmopathy. The CDR3 sequence: CASSSDRGEQYF. The CDR3 DNA follows: TGTGCCAGCAGCTCCGACAGGGGCGAGCAGTACTTC.